This entry lists 15 T cell receptor beta chains sequenced from one sample in a study of early T cells in non-severe SARS-CoV-2 infection. TCRdb re-analysed the 5' RACE reads in MiXCR, keeping a single row per CDR3 protein. The repertoire has roughly 50,000 distinct CDR3 sequences, 8% to 10% of them found once; the top ten carry about 9%. The sample comprised whole blood. All receptors derive from an adult who was a healthcare worker with PCR-confirmed SARS-CoV-2 infection or an uninfected control (not recorded which).

Here the CDR3 DNA reads TGCAGTGCGGCCCAGGGGGAAGCTTTCTTT. This codes for CSAAQGEAFF. The genes are TRBV20-1 and TRBJ1-1; D is perhaps TRBD1 (6 bases). The CDR3 consists of 10 residues. Trimming stripped 6 bases from V and 8 bases from J, with 10 bases between. Germline V CDR1 and CDR2: DFQATT, SNEGSKA (reference sequence).

This clonotype was seen at least ten times. V usage is TRBV7-8 and J usage is TRBJ2-1, with 7 bases fitting TRBD1. The V gene end was trimmed by 9 bases and the J gene end by 8 bases; junction bases not matched to a gene: 7. Germline V gene lookup returns CDR1 SGHVS and CDR2 FQNEAQ. This CDR3 comprises 12 residues. Here the CDR3 DNA reads TGTGCCAGTCCCTCAGGGGGTCATGAGCAGTTCTTC. Encoded protein: CASPSGGHEQFF.

This clonotype appeared a few times. This chain's CDR3 is CASNRKGIGFGYTF. CDR3 bases: TGTGCCAGCAATCGAAAGGGCATTGGCTTTGGCTACACCTTC. V is TRBV2 and J is TRBJ1-2; no firm D call. The germline V gene has CDR1 SNHLY and CDR2 FYNNEI. Trimming stripped 7 bases from V and 7 bases from J, with 19 bases between. This CDR3 has 14 amino acids. Based on the CDR3 plus reference TRBV2 and TRBJ1-2, the full variable domain is EPEVTQTPSHQVTQMGQEVILRCVPISNHLYFYWYRQILGQKVEFLVSFYNNEISEKSEIFDDQFSVERPDGSNFTLKIRSTKLEDSAMYFCASNRKGIGFGYTFGSGTRLTVV.

This clonotype has a count of ten or more. The V call is TRBV29-1, the J call TRBJ1-2; 7 bases fit TRBD1. V lost 6 bases to trimming and J lost 6 bases; unmatched junction nucleotides: 7. Per the germline V gene, CDR1 is SQVTM and CDR2 is ANQGSEA. The CDR3 extends over 12 amino acids. The CDR3: CSVETGMDGYTF. DNA for the CDR3: TGCAGCGTAGAGACAGGGATGGATGGCTACACCTTC. Together with reference TRBV29-1 and TRBJ1-2, the CDR3 gives the full variable domain: SAVISQKPSRDICQRGTSLTIQCQVDSQVTMMFWYRQQPGQSLTLIATANQGSEATYESGFVIDKFPISRPNLTFSTLTVSNMSPEDSSIYLCSVETGMDGYTFGSGTRLTVV.

The CDR3 reads CASSSVATGGHEQYF. In DNA, the CDR3 is TGTGCCAGTAGTTCGGTCGCGACAGGGGGCCACGAGCAGTACTTC. The chain is built from TRBV19 and TRBJ2-7, with TRBD1 matching 10 bases. This CDR3 region has 15 residues. With V trimmed by 5 bases and J by 5 bases, 9 bases remained unmatched. Germline CDR1 reads LNHDA; CDR2 reads SQIVND (reference sequence).

The J gene is TRBJ2-3, the V gene TRBV2; 13 bases align to TRBD2. Looked up from germline, CDR1 is SNHLY and CDR2 is FYNNEI. The CDR3 runs 15 residues. The V segment lost 7 bases and the J segment 6 bases; nucleotides outside the gene matches: 7. Here the CDR3 reads CASTPGLAGPDTQYF. The CDR3 DNA follows: TGTGCCAGCACCCCGGGACTAGCGGGGCCGGATACGCAGTATTTT.

This clonotype showed up just a few times. The chain combines TRBV24-1 with TRBJ2-1; D ambiguous. This CDR3 comprises 13 residues. The V end lost 3 bases, the J end lost 7 bases, and 9 bases lay between the germline ends. Germline CDR1 reads KGHDR; CDR2 reads SFDVKD. CDR3 bases: TGTGCCACCAGTGATCCCAACAGAAATGAGCAGTTCTTC. Translation gives CATSDPNRNEQFF.

V gene TRBV3-1 combines with J gene TRBJ2-7; 10 nucleotides agree with TRBD2. The ends lost 0 bases at V and 7 bases at J; junction bases unmatched: 9. CDR1 and CDR2 from the germline V gene are LGHDT and YNNKEL (reference sequence). CDR3 size: 16 residues. CDR3 DNA sequence: TGTGCCAGCAGCCAAGATATCCTAGCGGGGGTAGGTGAGCAGTACTTC. Its protein product is CASSQDILAGVGEQYF.

This clonotype has ten or more counts. This chain uses TRBV29-1 with TRBJ2-7; 12 nucleotides agree with TRBD1. V shed 6 bases, J shed 6 bases, and the junction held 9 bases outside the gene matches. The CDR3 runs 14 residues. Germline V gene data show CDR1 as SQVTM and CDR2 as ANQGSEA. This CDR3 reads CSVESGTGGREQYF. The DNA of the CDR3 is TGCAGCGTGGAGTCGGGGACAGGGGGCCGCGAGCAGTACTTC.

The rearrangement uses TRBV20-1 and TRBJ2-3, with 7 bases matching TRBD2. Germline V gives CDR1 DFQATT, CDR2 SNEGSKA (reference sequence). The CDR3 length is 15 residues. V trimming: 5 bases; J trimming: 1 base; junction bases outside the gene matches: 9. The CDR3 coding sequence is TGCAGTGCTCCTTCTGCGGGAGAGCGCACAGATACGCAGTATTTT. The encoded protein is CSAPSAGERTDTQYF.

The genes are TRBV6-2 or TRBV6-3 and TRBJ2-5, with D perhaps matching TRBD1 or TRBD2 (6 bases each). V gave up 2 bases and J gave up 7 bases, with 17 bases separating them. The CDR3 has 15 amino acids. Germline CDR1 is MNHEY and CDR2 is SVGEGT. The CDR3 coding sequence is TGTGCCAGCAGTTACGGTGGGGGGCGCTTAGGGACCCAGTACTTC. Translating gives CASSYGGGRLGTQYF.

The genes are TRBV27 and TRBJ2-1, with 8 bases lining up with TRBD1. The junction had 9 bases not matched to a gene; V was cut back by 2 bases and J by 9 bases. The CDR3 runs to 15 residues. Germline V gene sequence: CDR1 MNHEY, CDR2 SMNVEV (reference sequence). The CDR3 spells CASSLEGQVWREQFF. DNA of the CDR3: TGTGCCAGCAGTTTAGAGGGACAGGTTTGGCGTGAGCAGTTCTTC.

This clonotype was observed a handful of times. This chain connects TRBV11-2 to TRBJ2-5; D call uncertain. The germline V gene encodes CDR1 SGHAT and CDR2 FQNNGV. V was cut by 2 bases and J by 6 bases, with 10 bases left in between. The CDR3 is 13 residues long. CDR3 in DNA: TGTGCCAGCAGCTTACAACTCTTTAAGACCCAGTACTTC. This translates into CASSLQLFKTQYF.

There are a few counts of this clonotype. The chain links TRBV6-5 to TRBJ2-1, with no clear D. The CDR3 is 14 residues long. The germline V gene has CDR1 MNHEY and CDR2 SVGAGI. V lost 6 bases and J lost 6, with 15 bases in between. This chain's CDR3 is CASSPTPQGNEQFF. The CDR3 bases are TGTGCCAGCAGCCCCACCCCACAAGGCAATGAGCAGTTCTTC.

This clonotype has more than one count but fewer than ten. This chain joins TRBV27 and TRBJ1-1, with D perhaps TRBD1 (6 bases). Germline V gives CDR1 MNHEY, CDR2 SMNVEV (reference sequence). The CDR3 consists of 13 residues. V dropped 5 bases and J dropped 1 base, with 8 bases sitting between them. The CDR3 nucleotides are TGTGCCAGCAGTGGGGGGGCGAACACTGAAGCTTTCTTT. This encodes CASSGGANTEAFF.